This section outlines one T cell receptor beta chain sequence together with its context. Its target is not known. The germline gives CDR1 LNHDA, CDR2 SQIVND (reference sequence). The CDR3 has 15 amino acids. J lost 2 bases, V lost 4 bases, and 3 bases had no gene match. This specimen comes from a study of T cell responses to AZD1222 COVID-19 vaccine. Whole-study results and caveats: Donor demographics were predominantly white British with a female majority; clonal diversity may be underestimated.

Profiling relied on immunoSEQ multiplex PCR, and the TCRdb table lists in-frame clones only, not all of them. This table holds around 200,000 clones, roughly 91% found once. This sample comprised peripheral blood, obtained 28 days after the second dose of the MenACWY control vaccine. The clonotype was recovered from an adult who received the MenACWY meningococcal vaccine as a control. This rearrangement joins TRBV19 to TRBJ1-5; 9 bases are a match to TRBD1. For the CDR3, the DNA is TGTGCCAGTAGTACAACAGGGGGCGGCAATCAGCCCCAGCATTTT. Translated, it gives CASSTTGGGNQPQHF.